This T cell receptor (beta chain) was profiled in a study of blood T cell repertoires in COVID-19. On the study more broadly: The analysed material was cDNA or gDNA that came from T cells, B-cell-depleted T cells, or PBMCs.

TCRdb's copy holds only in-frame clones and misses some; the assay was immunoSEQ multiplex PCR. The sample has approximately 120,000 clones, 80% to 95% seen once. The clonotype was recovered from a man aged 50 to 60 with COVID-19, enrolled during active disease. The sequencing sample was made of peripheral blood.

This CDR3 reads CASRLTTSGSIHEQFF. In DNA, the CDR3 is TGTGCCAGCAGGCTTACGACTAGCGGGAGTATCCATGAGCAGTTCTTC. The chain has TRBV28 and TRBJ2-1; the match to TRBD2 covers 12 bases. Germline V gene sequence: CDR1 MDHEN, CDR2 SYDVKM. The CDR3 covers 16 residues. V dropped 6 bases and J dropped 8; count of bases not matched to a gene: 11.